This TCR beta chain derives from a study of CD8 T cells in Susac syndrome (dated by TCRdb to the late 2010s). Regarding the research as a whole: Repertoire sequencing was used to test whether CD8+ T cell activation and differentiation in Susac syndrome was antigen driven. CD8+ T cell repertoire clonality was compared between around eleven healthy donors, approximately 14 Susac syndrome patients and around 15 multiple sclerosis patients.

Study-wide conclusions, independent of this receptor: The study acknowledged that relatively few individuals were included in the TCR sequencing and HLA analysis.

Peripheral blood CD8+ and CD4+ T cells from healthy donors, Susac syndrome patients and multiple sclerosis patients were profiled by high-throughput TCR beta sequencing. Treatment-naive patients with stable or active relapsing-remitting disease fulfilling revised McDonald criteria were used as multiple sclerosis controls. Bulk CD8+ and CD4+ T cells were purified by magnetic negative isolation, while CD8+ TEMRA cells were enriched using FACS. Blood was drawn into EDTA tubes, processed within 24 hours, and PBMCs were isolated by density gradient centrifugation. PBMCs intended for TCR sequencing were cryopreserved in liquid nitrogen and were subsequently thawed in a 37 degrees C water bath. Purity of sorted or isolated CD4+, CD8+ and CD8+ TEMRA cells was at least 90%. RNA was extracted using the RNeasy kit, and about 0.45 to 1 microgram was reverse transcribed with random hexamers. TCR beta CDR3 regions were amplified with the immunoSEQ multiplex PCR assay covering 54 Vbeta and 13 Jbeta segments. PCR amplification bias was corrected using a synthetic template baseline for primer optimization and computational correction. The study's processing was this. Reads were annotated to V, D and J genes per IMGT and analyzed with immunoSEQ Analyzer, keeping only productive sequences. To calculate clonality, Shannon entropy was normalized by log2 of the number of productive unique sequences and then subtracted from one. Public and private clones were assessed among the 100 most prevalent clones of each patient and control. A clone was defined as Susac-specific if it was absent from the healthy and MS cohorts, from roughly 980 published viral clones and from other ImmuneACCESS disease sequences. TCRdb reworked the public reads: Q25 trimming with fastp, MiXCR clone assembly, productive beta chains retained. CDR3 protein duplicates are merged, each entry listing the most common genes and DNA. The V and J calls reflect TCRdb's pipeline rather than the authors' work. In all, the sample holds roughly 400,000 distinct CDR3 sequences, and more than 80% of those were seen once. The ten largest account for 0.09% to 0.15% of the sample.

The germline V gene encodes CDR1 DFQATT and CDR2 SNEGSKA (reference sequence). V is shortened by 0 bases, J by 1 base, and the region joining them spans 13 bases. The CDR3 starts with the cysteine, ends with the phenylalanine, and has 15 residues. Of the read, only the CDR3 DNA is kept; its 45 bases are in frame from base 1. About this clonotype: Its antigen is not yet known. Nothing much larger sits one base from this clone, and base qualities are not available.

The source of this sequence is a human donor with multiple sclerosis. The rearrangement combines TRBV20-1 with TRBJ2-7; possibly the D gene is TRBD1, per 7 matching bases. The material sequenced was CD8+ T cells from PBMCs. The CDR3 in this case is CSARDAAGGSYEQYF. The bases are TGCAGTGCTAGAGATGCGGCAGGGGGGTCCTACGAGCAGTACTTC.